This T cell receptor (beta chain) was sequenced during a study of regulatory T cells in long-lasting Graves disease. Notes on the study in general: Persistent Graves' patients showed less TCR diversity than newly diagnosed ones.

The authors built TCR beta libraries using iRepertoire HTBI primers and Arm-PCR of CDR3 regions. Authors' analysis steps: Taken together, the samples had 50 to 70 TRBV and roughly 15 TRBJ segments identified. Using its own MiXCR run on the multiplex PCR reads, TCRdb lists one record per CDR3 protein. The V and J calls were not made by the authors but by TCRdb's processing. This table holds roughly 350,000 distinct CDR3 sequences, under 20% found once. A few counts support this clonotype. Its antigen remains unknown. Time point given: newly diagnosed GD, antithyroid drugs for less than 3 months. The authors made the TCR library using RNA they extracted from PBMCs. Criteria from the American Thyroid Association guidelines were applied to diagnose Graves' disease. Germline assignment: CDR1 LNHDA and CDR2 SQIVND (reference sequence). The CDR3 runs 17 residues. V lost 3 bases and J lost 2, with 17 bases in between.

Separately, the same data were catalogued under a study of T cells in Graves' hyperthyroidism and ophthalmopathy. That study reports: HTBI primers were the set used in a first-round RT-PCR of the TCR CDR3.

The sequencing used peripheral blood mononuclear cells (PBMCs), collected at new diagnosis, from a patient treated with antithyroid drugs. This TCR was recovered from a woman under 30 with Graves disease. This chain uses TRBV19 with TRBJ1-5; tentatively, D is TRBD1 (5 bases). CDR3 amino acids: CASSIPRRGGRNQPQHF. CDR3 coding DNA: TGTGCCAGTAGTATTCCTCGGAGGGGTGGTCGCAATCAGCCCCAGCATTTT.